The present entry profiles one T cell receptor (beta chain) with its context. This sample is drawn from a study of blood T cell repertoires in COVID-19. Study overall: PBMCs, B-cell-depleted T cells, or T cells provided the cDNA or gDNA that made up the material.

The CDR3 covers 14 residues. Deletions cut 0 bases from V and 8 bases from J, with 10 bases between. The germline V gene has CDR1 MNHEY and CDR2 SVGAGI. Source study methods: For nucleated cells, counts were estimated from reference gene primer amplification. This table comes from immunoSEQ multiplex PCR, and its TCRdb copy is limited to in-frame clones, with some not included. D and trimming were read from the DNA, whereas the V and J calls and clone size are those reported in that table. This table has about 180,000 clones, 80% to 90% appearing once. The TCR comes from a man in his forties or fifties with active or convalescent COVID-19. Sequenced input: peripheral blood. The rearrangement joins TRBV6-5 to TRBJ1-4; no firm D call. The CDR3 is CASSYSGLREKLFF. DNA for the CDR3: TGTGCCAGCAGTTACTCGGGCTTACGCGAAAAACTGTTTTTT.